What follows is one TCR beta chain and its context. The target of this receptor is not known. Per-base quality was not reported, and no clone a single base away is much larger than it. This entry comes from a study of blood T cell repertoires in COVID-19 (dated by TCRdb to the early 2020s). For the study in its entirety: Samples covering the acute and convalescent phases of COVID-19 were provided by collaborators in the United States, Italy and Spain. The material from the prospective study consisted of cDNA or gDNA derived from T cells, B-cell-depleted T cells, or PBMCs. Subjects who had been exposed to COVID-19, were actively infected with it, or had recovered from it provided the deeply sampled blood TCRbeta repertoires that made up the dataset. The repertoires were released in a freely available public database intended as a resource for research on the immune response to SARS-CoV-2. The samples were drawn from two sources: the first 160 participants of the ongoing ImmuneRACE study, and 1,254 subjects contributed by 6 global collaborators. Sample metadata almost always included a de-identified subject ID, COVID-19 status, age in years and sex. Where available, HLA class I and class II types were obtained from metadata supplied by the sample provider rather than from assay-based typing. General findings and caveats noted by the study authors: Clinical and demographic metadata were provided uncurated, with the amount varying by source and participant.

TCRbeta CDR3 regions were amplified from genomic DNA by means of the immunoSEQ Assay, a bias-controlled multiplex PCR. As for the original processing: Nucleated cell counts per sample were estimated from amplification of reference gene primers within the assay. To quantify the absolute abundance of each unique TCRbeta CDR3 rearrangement, sequence reads were collapsed and filtered. For each sample, productive Simpson clonality was calculated as the square root of Simpson's diversity index across productive rearrangements. TCRdb provides this immuneACCESS table in a form limited to in-frame rearrangements. Some clones are lacking; in checked studies, under half of them reflect an unresolved V gene, and why the rest are absent is not known. D and trimming come from the DNA, and the V and J calls and clone size come from that table. The sample table lists some 250,000 clones, around 87% of them with a count of one. The ten largest clones represent about 7.6% of the sample.

Here V drops 6 bases and J drops 1 base, and the junction holds 6 bases not matched to any gene. The CDR3 starts with the cysteine, ends with the phenylalanine, and has 16 residues. Just CDR3 DNA is preserved here, 48 bases in frame from base 1. In the germline V gene, CDR1 corresponds to SGHTA and CDR2 to FQGNSA. Whole blood was collected in K2EDTA tubes by collaborating institutions according to the institutions' own protocols. For TCRbeta analysis, collaborator samples were shipped as frozen whole blood, as isolated PBMCs, or as DNA extracted from either sample type. The chain couples TRBV7-2 to TRBJ2-1; 10 central nucleotides agree with TRBD2. The specimen sequenced was peripheral blood. The sequence came from a woman between 65 and 79 years old with active or convalescent COVID-19. The sequence in DNA is TGTGCCAGCAGATCATCTAGCGGGGGTTCCTACAATGAGCAGTTCTTC. This encodes CASRSSSGGSYNEQFF.